This T cell receptor (beta chain) was identified during a study of blood T cell repertoires in COVID-19. As processed by the authors: Quantification of nucleated cells was approximated via reference gene primer amplification. TCRdb keeps only in-frame clones here, not all; method: immunoSEQ multiplex PCR. D and trimming were read from the DNA, whereas the V and J calls and clone size are those reported in that table. This sample has about 65,000 clones, with around 83% found just once. Germline CDR1 MNHEY, CDR2 SVGAGI. This CDR3 comprises 15 residues. V lost 6 bases, J lost 2 bases, and 15 bases lay in between.

The sequencing input was peripheral blood. The chain employs TRBV6-5 and TRBJ2-3; D may be TRBD2 (6 bases). This TCR derives from a man over 45 with COVID-19, enrolled during active disease. CDR3 sequence: CASRPTGGITDTQYF. The CDR3 nucleotides read TGTGCCAGCAGACCCACCGGGGGAATCACAGATACGCAGTATTTT.